This record covers a single T cell receptor beta chain. The sample originates from a study of blood T cell repertoires in COVID-19. The ends were cut back, 5 bases at V and 3 bases at J, with 16 bases in the middle. The CDR3 extends over 16 amino acids. The germline CDR1 and CDR2 sequences are SGHTA and FQGNSA. Sequencing was performed with immunoSEQ multiplex PCR; in TCRdb, only in-frame clones are kept and a portion is missing. The sample has under 300,000 clones; under 90% are singletons. The J gene is TRBJ2-2, the V gene TRBV7-2; a possible D gene is TRBD2 (5 bases). The sequence came from a woman in her sixties or seventies with active or convalescent COVID-19. Sequenced: peripheral blood. For the CDR3, the DNA is TGTGCCAGCAGCGGCGGGTCTAGCCCGTACACCGGGGAGCTGTTTTTT. Amino acid sequence: CASSGGSSPYTGELFF.